These 2 T cell receptor beta chains originate from one sample sequenced in a study of shared clonotypes between healthy human individuals. The data were produced by immunoSEQ multiplex PCR, yet TCRdb's version contains in-frame clones alone and is incomplete. The sample records a few hundred thousand clones, 73% being singletons. Material: memory CD4+ T cells sorted from blood. Noted subset: CD45RA-negative fraction. The source of these receptors is a man under 40 in good health.

V and J are TRBV6-1 and TRBJ1-2; D ambiguous. The CDR3 length is 14 residues. The V end was cut by 3 bases, the J end by 4 bases, with 12 bases between. The germline gives CDR1 MNHNS, CDR2 SASEGT. The CDR3 coding sequence is TGTGCCAGCAGTGAGGGTGGCACATCCTATGGCTACACCTTC. Encoded protein: CASSEGGTSYGYTF.

The chain links TRBV5-1 to TRBJ2-1; the match to TRBD2 covers 12 bases. V shed 2 bases, J shed 0 bases, and the junction held 9 bases outside the gene matches. The germline V gene encodes CDR1 SGHRS and CDR2 YFSETQ. The CDR3 is 19 amino acids. CDR3 DNA sequence: TGCGCCAGCAGCTTTTCTAGCGGGAGGGCCTCTAGCTCCTACAATGAGCAGTTCTTC. Amino acids: CASSFSSGRASSSYNEQFF.